Listed below are T cell receptor beta chains from one sample, sequenced in a study of blood T cell repertoires in COVID-19. Assay: immunoSEQ multiplex PCR; the TCRdb copy retains only in-frame clones and omits some. The sample records some 140,000 clones, 80% to 85% being singletons. The source material was peripheral blood. Receptor source: a woman in her sixties with active or convalescent COVID-19. Each CDR3 is given with its conserved first and last residue. The D gene is left open where the match is weak. Clone size, where shown, is once, few, many, or a class for clones that have expanded.

j_gene: TRBJ1-6
d_gene: .
abundance: .
v_gene: TRBV7-2
CDR3nt: TGTGCCAGCAGCTTAGAACGTGACAGCACCCTCCACTTT
CDR3aa: CASSLERDSTLHF

j_gene: TRBJ2-3
d_gene: .
abundance: .
v_gene: TRBV7-9
CDR3nt: TGTGCCAGCAGCCTACCGCTACGCGGATTCACAGATACGCAGTATTTT
CDR3aa: CASSLPLRGFTDTQYF

j_gene: TRBJ2-1
d_gene: .
abundance: once
v_gene: TRBV18
CDR3nt: TGTGCCAGCTCAGCCGGGAACAATGAGCAGTTCTTC
CDR3aa: CASSAGNNEQFF

j_gene: TRBJ2-3
d_gene: TRBD1
abundance: .
v_gene: TRBV7-8
CDR3nt: TGTGCCAGCAGCCCGCAGGGGGCCCCTCAGTATTTT
CDR3aa: CASSPQGAPQYF

j_gene: TRBJ2-5
d_gene: .
abundance: .
v_gene: TRBV19
CDR3nt: TGTGCCAGTAGTACGACAGTTCAAGAGACCCAGTACTTC
CDR3aa: CASSTTVQETQYF

j_gene: TRBJ2-1
d_gene: .
abundance: .
v_gene: TRBV19
CDR3nt: TGTGCCAGTAGTCTTTCTGGGGCGGGGTTTGTTAATGAGCAGTTCTTC
CDR3aa: CASSLSGAGFVNEQFF

j_gene: TRBJ1-5
d_gene: .
abundance: .
v_gene: TRBV19
CDR3nt: TGTGCCAGTAGTATAGTAAGAGGGGACAAATCGATTTTTTATAGCAATCAGCCCCAGCATTTT
CDR3aa: CASSIVRGDKSIFYSNQPQHF

j_gene: TRBJ1-6
d_gene: TRBD1
abundance: .
v_gene: TRBV6-2/TRBV6-3
CDR3nt: TGTGCCAGCAGTCACCAAGACAGGGTTCGGAATTCACCCCTCCACTTT
CDR3aa: CASSHQDRVRNSPLHF

j_gene: TRBJ1-1
d_gene: .
abundance: .
v_gene: TRBV6-9
CDR3nt: TGTGCCAGCAGGATCCACACAGTATGGAACACTGAAGCTTTCTTT
CDR3aa: CASRIHTVWNTEAFF

j_gene: TRBJ2-5
d_gene: TRBD2
abundance: .
v_gene: TRBV18
CDR3nt: TGTGCCAGCTCACCACTCTCCGGGACTAACAAACAAGAGACCCAGTACTTC
CDR3aa: CASSPLSGTNKQETQYF

j_gene: TRBJ2-3
d_gene: TRBD2
abundance: .
v_gene: TRBV28
CDR3nt: TGTGCCAGCAGCCGAGGACTCCAGAAGGGACTAGCGGTAGATACGCAGTATTTT
CDR3aa: CASSRGLQKGLAVDTQYF

j_gene: TRBJ1-4
d_gene: .
abundance: .
v_gene: TRBV27
CDR3nt: TGTGCCAGCAGTTTATACGGACAAGATGAAAAACTGTTTTTT
CDR3aa: CASSLYGQDEKLFF

j_gene: TRBJ1-6
d_gene: .
abundance: .
v_gene: TRBV6-5
CDR3nt: TGTGCCAGCAGTCTCGAGCCCGCGTATTCACCCCTCCACTTT
CDR3aa: CASSLEPAYSPLHF

j_gene: TRBJ2-1
d_gene: TRBD2
abundance: .
v_gene: TRBV5-4
CDR3nt: TGTGCCGGACAGCGGGGGCTTTACAATGAGCAGTTCTTC
CDR3aa: CAGQRGLYNEQFF

j_gene: TRBJ2-3
d_gene: .
abundance: .
v_gene: TRBV5-4
CDR3nt: TGTGCCAGCAGCTTTGACTACACAGATACGCAGTATTTT
CDR3aa: CASSFDYTDTQYF

j_gene: TRBJ1-3
d_gene: TRBD1
abundance: .
v_gene: TRBV9
CDR3nt: TGTGCCAGCAGCATGGGACAGCCTGGAAACACCATATATTTT
CDR3aa: CASSMGQPGNTIYF

j_gene: TRBJ1-2
d_gene: .
abundance: .
v_gene: TRBV3-1/TRBV3-2
CDR3nt: TGTGCCAGCAGCCAACAGGGTTATGGCTACACCTTC
CDR3aa: CASSQQGYGYTF

j_gene: TRBJ1-5
d_gene: TRBD1
abundance: .
v_gene: TRBV7-2
CDR3nt: TGTGCCAGCAGCTACGGGGGACAGGGATTCAATCAGCCCCAGCATTTT
CDR3aa: CASSYGGQGFNQPQHF

j_gene: TRBJ2-2
d_gene: .
abundance: .
v_gene: TRBV9
CDR3nt: TGTGCCAGCAGCGTAAGCGGCAACACCGGGGAGCTGTTTTTT
CDR3aa: CASSVSGNTGELFF

j_gene: TRBJ2-1
d_gene: TRBD2
abundance: .
v_gene: TRBV19
CDR3nt: TGTGCCAGTAGCCCTCGTGGAAGCGGGGGGGCCGGGCAGTTCTTC
CDR3aa: CASSPRGSGGAGQFF